The TCR beta chain under discussion was sequenced for a study of shared clonotypes between healthy human individuals. Whole-study results and caveats: In general, naive subsets displayed greater estimated richness than memory subsets did.

Profiling relied on immunoSEQ multiplex PCR, and the TCRdb table lists in-frame clones only, not all of them. The sample shows under 1,100,000 clones, about three quarters of them seen only once. V was cut by 1 base and J by 7 bases, with 23 bases left in between. Germline CDR1 reads LNHDA; CDR2 reads SQIVND (reference sequence). The CDR3 has 18 residues. In regard to this clone: Its antigen is still unknown.

Input material: memory CD4+ T cells sorted from blood. Subset of the sample: CD45RA-negative fraction. The TCR originated in a young man in good health. This chain uses TRBV19 with TRBJ2-1, with D tentatively TRBD1 (6 bases). The CDR3, as DNA: TGTGCCAGTAGTATAGGAGACACAGGGTTAGTAGGCAAGAATGAGCAGTTCTTC. Translation: CASSIGDTGLVGKNEQFF.